The 10 T cell receptor beta chains given below trace back to one sample, sequenced in a study of early T cells in non-severe SARS-CoV-2 infection. MiXCR, applied by TCRdb to the 5' RACE reads, yields one record per CDR3 protein. Of more than 55,000 distinct CDR3 sequences listed, around 14% are singletons. The sample was whole blood, taken at baseline. These receptors came from an adult who was a healthcare worker with PCR-confirmed SARS-CoV-2 infection or an uninfected control (not recorded which).

This clonotype was observed once. J is TRBJ2-2 and V is TRBV4-1; TRBD2 agrees at 7 bases. Trimming cost V 4 bases and J 0 bases; bases outside gene matches: 5. Germline CDR1 is MGHRA and CDR2 is YSYEKL. The CDR3 runs to 16 residues. CDR3 sequence (DNA): TGCGCCAGCAGCCCCCGGACTAGGTCGAACACCGGGGAGCTGTTTTTT. Translation gives CASSPRTRSNTGELFF.

The chain couples TRBV7-6 to TRBJ2-2; no firm D call. V lost 3 bases to trimming and J lost 5 bases, with 10 bases between them. Germline-derived CDR1 and CDR2 are SGHVS and FNYEAQ. This CDR3 contains 14 residues. CDR3 bases: TGTGCCAGCAGCTTTAAGGTTGGGACCGGGGAGCTGTTTTTT. Protein: CASSFKVGTGELFF.

This clonotype occurred a few times. The chain uses TRBV12-3 or TRBV12-4 and TRBJ1-1; 8 nucleotides align to TRBD1. The CDR3 loop spans 14 amino acids. Losses at the gene ends were 3 bases for V and 2 bases for J; bases not matched to a gene: 2. This CDR3 is CASSLDRVNTEAFF. The CDR3 nucleotides are TGTGCCAGCAGTTTGGACAGGGTCAACACTGAAGCTTTCTTT.

The chain recombines TRBV5-4 with TRBJ2-7; 7 bases align to TRBD1. V shed 3 bases and J 0 bases; nucleotides not matched to a gene: 6. The CDR3 runs 15 residues. Looked up from germline, CDR1 is SGHNT and CDR2 is YYREEE (reference sequence). The CDR3 nucleotides are TGTGCCAGCAGCTACCGGGACAGTGGCTCCTACGAGCAGTACTTC. This sequence encodes CASSYRDSGSYEQYF.

The J gene is TRBJ2-3, the V gene TRBV7-3; D is ambiguous. The CDR3 contains 12 residues. Germline V CDR1 and CDR2: SGHTA, FQGTGA. V was cut by 2 bases and J by 10 bases, with 10 bases left in between. CDR3 region: CASSLGQAPQYF. The DNA of the CDR3 is TGTGCCAGCAGCTTAGGGCAGGCTCCGCAGTATTTT.

This clonotype appeared a few times. The V call is TRBV7-6, the J call TRBJ2-7; TRBD1 is a possible D gene (5 bases). V lost 2 bases to trimming and J lost 4 bases, with 15 bases between them. Germline CDR1 and CDR2: SGHVS and FNYEAQ. This CDR3 comprises 15 residues. The CDR3 region is CASSLITGFTYEQYF. CDR3 bases: TGTGCCAGCAGCTTAATCACAGGCTTTACTTACGAGCAGTACTTC.

The chain joins TRBV12-3 or TRBV12-4 to TRBJ1-1; D call uncertain. Trimming took off 3 bases at V and 8 bases at J, with 7 bases between the two ends. The CDR3 consists of 11 residues. The CDR3 nucleotides read TGTGCCAGCAGTTTCGGGCGGGAAGCTTTCTTT. Translating gives CASSFGREAFF.

The chain employs TRBV4-3 and TRBJ2-2; the D gene is possibly TRBD2 (5 bases). This CDR3 has 13 residues. The germline gives CDR1 LGHNA, CDR2 YSLEER. The germline V and J ends were trimmed by 3 bases and 6 bases, with 8 bases remaining between them. The CDR3 sequence: CASSQRRSGELFF. The CDR3 DNA is TGCGCCAGCAGCCAGAGGAGGTCCGGGGAGCTGTTTTTT.

This clonotype was recorded a few times. The chain joins TRBV18 to TRBJ2-7; D gene unclear. V lost 1 base and J 4 bases, leaving 11 bases between the germline ends. This CDR3 has 14 amino acids. Germline lookup yields CDR1 KGHSH and CDR2 LQKENI. The CDR3 spells CASSPRVDFYEQYF. The CDR3 coding sequence is TGTGCCAGCTCACCACGGGTAGATTTTTACGAGCAGTACTTC.

The chain joins TRBV20-1 to TRBJ2-7, with 11 bases that match TRBD2. This CDR3 comprises 17 residues. Germline assignment: CDR1 DFQATT and CDR2 SNEGSKA (reference sequence). V lost 0 bases to trimming and J lost 0 bases; unmatched junction nucleotides: 7. The CDR3 is CSAREGTSGPSSYEQYF. The CDR3 coding sequence is TGCAGTGCTAGAGAAGGGACTAGCGGTCCCAGCTCCTACGAGCAGTACTTC.